This entry is about one T cell receptor (beta chain). Antigen: not known. Trimming removed 2 bases at V and 7 bases at J, with 17 bases between. Germline CDR1 reads SGHNT; CDR2 reads YYREEE (reference sequence). There are 15 residues in the CDR3. TCRdb keeps only in-frame clones here, not all; method: immunoSEQ multiplex PCR. Of around 70,000 clones in the sample, approximately 83% were seen once. The data stem from a study of OX40 agonist ivuxolimab in advanced cancers. Notes on the study in general: It was also the case that some nonresponders had low normalized T-cell clonal expansion. Circulating CD4+ and CD8+ T cells showed clonal expansion by week 6 at 0.1 to 3.0 mg/kg.

The receptor's source is an adult with an advanced solid tumor such as melanoma, head and neck, liver or kidney cancer. The chain employs TRBV5-4 and TRBJ2-3; D unresolved. The material was CD4+ or CD8+ T cells sorted from blood, obtained in a trial of the OX40 agonist ivuxolimab. The CDR3 loop is CASSFLGPNLNTQYF. CDR3 bases: TGTGCCAGCAGCTTTCTCGGCCCGAACTTGAATACGCAGTATTTT.